This TCR beta chain was sequenced for a study of brain T cells in children with intractable seizures. The sample's time point: blood from clinic visit 5 months post-surgery; TSC patient then seizure free. Sequencing was limited to surgery cases with top T cell transcript signatures in brain tissue. At least one anti-epileptic drug was given before surgery. Study-level points and caveats: Clones missing pre-surgery may reflect undersampling of that blood sample.

The table came from immunoSEQ multiplex PCR; TCRdb's copy has only in-frame clones and leaves some out. The data contain about 350,000 clones, approximately 93% of them singletons. As for this clone: What it binds is unknown.

The source material was peripheral blood, sampled roughly 5 months after surgery. The receptor's source is a boy under two years old with tuberous sclerosis and intractable seizures.

The chain's CDR3 is CASSEVLGLGELFF. The CDR3 bases are TGTGCCAGCAGTGAAGTATTGGGTTTGGGGGAGCTGTTTTTT. The rearrangement joins TRBV2 to TRBJ2-2; no clear D. The CDR3 loop spans 14 amino acids. The germline CDR1 and CDR2 sequences are SNHLY and FYNNEI. Between the trimmed V and J ends, which lost 1 base and 8 bases, there was a span of 11 bases.